This T cell receptor beta chain was sequenced during a study of blood T cells in healthy people across ages. Whole-study results and caveats: Versus aged donors, long-lived donors had higher diversity and more naive CD4+ cells. Age advanced and TCR beta diversity per million T cells fell, roughly linearly.

In germline, CDR1 is DFQATT, CDR2 SNEGSKA (reference sequence). V lost 0 bases and J lost 2; bases outside the gene matches: 5. This CDR3 spans 16 amino acids. It was with a sample-barcoded 5' primer and a J-beta primer mix that a second PCR of roughly 6 to 11 cycles was run. Every individual sample yielded 2.5 million or more paired-end reads (each containing CDR3). Each CDR3 protein gets one entry after TCRdb re-called the 5' RACE reads with MiXCR. The repertoire consists of approximately 810,000 distinct CDR3 sequences, with about 34% occurring once and the leading ten covering over 10%. Total RNA, at least 5.5 micrograms per sample, came from PBMCs. Comment on this clonotype: Its antigen is still unknown.

The source is a man aged 18 to 29 in good health. The V and J genes are TRBV20-1 and TRBJ2-3; 10 bases line up with TRBD2. The material sequenced was blood. CDR3 in amino acids: CSARDRTSGITDTQYF. The CDR3 bases are TGCAGTGCTAGAGATAGGACTAGCGGTATCACAGATACGCAGTATTTT.